This T cell receptor (beta chain) was sequenced during a study of cytomegalovirus exposure and HLA in healthy donors. This clone was seen only a few times. The PCR contained 60 Vbeta and 13 Jbeta primers. Sequencing used immunoSEQ multiplex PCR; TCRdb keeps in-frame clones, though not all of them. The data show some 150,000 clones, 82% seen once. Sequencing used PBMCs. This sequence originates from a middle-aged man in good health and CMV-seropositive.

The CDR3 reads CAWSVTDTGELFF. CDR3 nucleotide sequence: TGTGCCTGGAGTGTGACAGACACCGGGGAGCTGTTTTTT. The rearrangement links TRBV30 to TRBJ2-2, with D possibly being TRBD1 (5 bases). V was shortened by 0 bases and J by 3 bases, with 5 bases between the two germline ends. The germline gives CDR1 GTSNPN, CDR2 SVGIG (reference sequence). CDR3 size: 13 residues.